This T cell receptor (beta chain) was identified in a study of blood T cells in healthy people across ages. Peripheral blood, about 10 milliliters per donor, was collected. At least 6 million PBMCs were isolated per sample. The CDR3 is 15 residues long. Germline loops: CDR1 SGHRS, CDR2 YFSETQ. Trimming removed 4 bases at V and 6 bases at J, with 20 bases between. Primed by a sample-barcoded 5' primer and a J-beta primer mix, a second PCR proceeded for roughly 7 to 12 cycles. TCRdb reanalysed the 5' RACE reads using MiXCR and keeps one entry per CDR3 protein. The data show hundreds of thousands of distinct CDR3 sequences, with approximately 21% seen just once and roughly 3.4% held by the top ten.

The gene calls are TRBV5-1 and TRBJ2-7; a possible D gene is TRBD1 (6 bases). This clonotype was sampled from a man between 70 and 80 years old in good health. Sequencing was performed on blood. This CDR3 reads CASSADPQGLFEQYF. CDR3 DNA: TGCGCCAGCAGCGCGGATCCACAGGGTCTATTCGAGCAGTACTTC.